The TCR beta chain described here comes from a study of blood T cell repertoires in COVID-19. Study-level information: T cells, B-cell-depleted T cells, or PBMCs supplied cDNA or gDNA.

Sequencing used immunoSEQ multiplex PCR; TCRdb keeps in-frame clones, though not all of them. Seen here are 140,000 or so clones, 84% observed once, and the top ten hold roughly 4.8%. In germline, CDR1 is LNHDA, CDR2 SQIVND (reference sequence). There are 13 residues in the CDR3. V lost 2 bases and J lost 6, with 7 bases in between. The chain links TRBV19 to TRBJ2-2, with D tentatively TRBD1 (6 bases). The source of this sequence is a human donor in a cohort sampled during active COVID-19. What was sequenced was peripheral blood. The CDR3 bases are TGTGCCAGTAGTATACACAGGGCCGGGGAGCTGTTTTTT. As protein: CASSIHRAGELFF.